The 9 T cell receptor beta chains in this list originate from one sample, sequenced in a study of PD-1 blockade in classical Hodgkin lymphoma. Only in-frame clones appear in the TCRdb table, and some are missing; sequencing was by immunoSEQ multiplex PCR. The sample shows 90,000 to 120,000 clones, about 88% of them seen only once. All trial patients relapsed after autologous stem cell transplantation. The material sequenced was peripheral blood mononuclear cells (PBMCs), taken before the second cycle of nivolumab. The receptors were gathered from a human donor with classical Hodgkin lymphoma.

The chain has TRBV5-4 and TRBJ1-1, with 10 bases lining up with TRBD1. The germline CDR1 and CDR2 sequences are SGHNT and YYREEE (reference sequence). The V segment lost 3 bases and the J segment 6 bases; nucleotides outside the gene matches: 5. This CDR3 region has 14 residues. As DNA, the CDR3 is TGTGCCAGCAGCTCCGGGACAGGGGACCCTGAAGCTTTCTTT. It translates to CASSSGTGDPEAFF.

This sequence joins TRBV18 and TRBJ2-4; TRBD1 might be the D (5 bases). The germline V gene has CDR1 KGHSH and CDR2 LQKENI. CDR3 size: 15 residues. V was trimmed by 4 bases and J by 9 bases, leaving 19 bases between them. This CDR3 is CASSLGEQYNAIQYF. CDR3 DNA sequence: TGTGCCAGCTCACTAGGGGAACAGTATAATGCCATTCAGTACTTC.

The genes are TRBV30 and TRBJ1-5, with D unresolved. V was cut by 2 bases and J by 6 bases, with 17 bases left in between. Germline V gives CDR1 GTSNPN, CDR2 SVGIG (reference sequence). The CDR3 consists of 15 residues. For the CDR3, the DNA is TGTGCCTGGAGTATGGACCGAGGGCGAGGTCAGCCCCAGCATTTT. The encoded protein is CAWSMDRGRGQPQHF.

The CDR3, as DNA: TGTGCCAGCAGCTTTCCGAGGGACAGGGTCTCACCCCTCCACTTT. It encodes CASSFPRDRVSPLHF. The chain recombines TRBV7-2 with TRBJ1-6; 9 nucleotides agree with TRBD1. V lost 3 bases, J lost 10 bases, and 7 bases stayed unmatched. Germline CDR1 and CDR2: SGHTA and FQGNSA. This CDR3 comprises 15 residues.

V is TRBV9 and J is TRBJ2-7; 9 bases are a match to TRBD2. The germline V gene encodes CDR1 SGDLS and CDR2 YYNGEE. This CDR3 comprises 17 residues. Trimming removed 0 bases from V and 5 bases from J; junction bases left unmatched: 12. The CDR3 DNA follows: TGTGCCAGCAGCGTAGAAATCGGTTCGGCTAGCGGGAACGAGCAGTACTTC. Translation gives CASSVEIGSASGNEQYF. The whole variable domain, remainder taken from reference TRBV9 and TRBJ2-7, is DSGVTQTPKHLITATGQRVTLRCSPRSGDLSVYWYQQSLDQGLQFLIQYYNGEERAKGNILERFSAQQFPDLHSELNLSSLELGDSALYFCASSVEIGSASGNEQYFGPGTRLTVT.

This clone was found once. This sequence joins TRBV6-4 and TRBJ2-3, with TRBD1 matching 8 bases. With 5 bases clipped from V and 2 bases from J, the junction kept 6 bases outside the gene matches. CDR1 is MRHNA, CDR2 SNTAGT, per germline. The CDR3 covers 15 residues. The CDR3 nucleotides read TGTGCCAGCAGTCCCCGGACAGGGTCCACAGATACGCAGTATTTT. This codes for CASSPRTGSTDTQYF.

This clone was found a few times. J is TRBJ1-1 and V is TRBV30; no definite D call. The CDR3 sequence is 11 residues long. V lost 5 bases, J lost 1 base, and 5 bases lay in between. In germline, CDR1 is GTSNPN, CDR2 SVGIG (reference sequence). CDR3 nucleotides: TGTGCCTGGTGGACGAACACTGAAGCTTTCTTT. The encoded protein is CAWWTNTEAFF.

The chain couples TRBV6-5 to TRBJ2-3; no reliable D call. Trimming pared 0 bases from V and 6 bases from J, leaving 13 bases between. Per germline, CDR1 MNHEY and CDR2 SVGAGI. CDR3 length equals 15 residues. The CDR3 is CASSYSRTGFDTQYF. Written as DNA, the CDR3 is TGTGCCAGCAGTTACTCCCGGACGGGTTTTGATACGCAGTATTTT.

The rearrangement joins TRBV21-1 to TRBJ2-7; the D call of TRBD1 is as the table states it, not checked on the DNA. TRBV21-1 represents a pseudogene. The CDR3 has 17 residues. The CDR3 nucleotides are TGTGCCAGCAGCAAAGTGTGGGGGCGGGCGGCGGGTTACGAGCAGTACTTC. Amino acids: CASSKVWGRAAGYEQYF.